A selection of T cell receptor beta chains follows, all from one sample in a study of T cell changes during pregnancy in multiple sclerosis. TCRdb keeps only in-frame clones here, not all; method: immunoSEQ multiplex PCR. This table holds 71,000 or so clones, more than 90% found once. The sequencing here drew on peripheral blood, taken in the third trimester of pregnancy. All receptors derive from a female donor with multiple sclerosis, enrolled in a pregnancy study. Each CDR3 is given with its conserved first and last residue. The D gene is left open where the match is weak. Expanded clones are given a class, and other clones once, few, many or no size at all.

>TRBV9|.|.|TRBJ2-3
CASSVEGFDTDTQYF
TGTGCCAGCAGCGTAGAGGGGTTCGACACAGATACGCAGTATTTT
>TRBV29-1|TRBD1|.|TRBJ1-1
CSVKQGAVGTEAFF
TGCAGCGTGAAACAGGGGGCAGTCGGGACTGAAGCTTTCTTT
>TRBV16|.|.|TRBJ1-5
CASSLQGRNQPQHF
TGTGCCAGCAGCCTCCAGGGGAGAAATCAGCCCCAGCATTTT
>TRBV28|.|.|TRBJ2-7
CASTPGHGAGQYF
TGTGCCAGCACGCCGGGACACGGAGCAGGGCAGTACTTC
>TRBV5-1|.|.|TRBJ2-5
CASSLGQVQETQYF
TGCGCCAGCAGCTTGGGTCAGGTCCAAGAGACCCAGTACTTC
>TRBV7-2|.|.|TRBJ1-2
CASSLYISTTGTNNYGYTF
TGTGCCAGCAGCCTTTACATTAGCACGACAGGCACAAATAACTATGGCTACACCTTC
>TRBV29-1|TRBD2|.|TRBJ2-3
CSVQREVADTQYF
TGCAGCGTCCAGCGGGAGGTGGCAGATACGCAGTATTTT
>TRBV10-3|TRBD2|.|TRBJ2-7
CAISPTSGRIYEQYF
TGTGCCATCAGTCCCACTAGCGGGAGGATTTACGAGCAGTACTTC
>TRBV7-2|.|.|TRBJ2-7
CASSPGQAGIGYEQYF
TGTGCCAGCAGCCCTGGACAGGCGGGAATTGGCTACGAGCAGTACTTC
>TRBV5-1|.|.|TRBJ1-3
CASSLVGATGNTIYF
TGCGCCAGCAGCTTGGTGGGGGCTACTGGAAACACCATATATTTT
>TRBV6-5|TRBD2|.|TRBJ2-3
CASRYPGGDTQYF
TGTGCCAGCAGGTACCCGGGGGGAGATACGCAGTATTTT
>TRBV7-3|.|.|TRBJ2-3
CASSLTADTDTQYF
TGTGCCAGCAGCTTAACTGCGGACACAGATACGCAGTATTTT
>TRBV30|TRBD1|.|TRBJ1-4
CAWSVGTGGEKLFF
TGTGCCTGGAGTGTAGGGACAGGGGGGGAAAAACTGTTTTTT
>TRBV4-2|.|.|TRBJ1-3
CASSPPTDPGNTIYF
TGTGCCAGCAGCCCTCCCACAGATCCGGGAAACACCATATATTTT
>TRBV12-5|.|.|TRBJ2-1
CASGYEGGNNEQFF
TGTGCTAGTGGTTATGAGGGAGGAAACAATGAGCAGTTCTTC
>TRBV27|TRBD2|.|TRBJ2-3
CASSWSGSWDTQYF
TGTGCCAGCAGTTGGAGCGGGAGTTGGGATACGCAGTATTTT
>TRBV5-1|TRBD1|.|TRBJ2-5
CASSLGQGLRETQYF
TGCGCCAGCAGCTTGGGACAGGGCCTGCGGGAGACCCAGTACTTC
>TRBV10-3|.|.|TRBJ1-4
CAIGTPLVGEKLFF
TGTGCCATAGGGACACCCCTGGTTGGTGAAAAACTGTTTTTT
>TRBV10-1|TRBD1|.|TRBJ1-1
CASRRETGGTEAFF
TGCGCCAGCCGGAGAGAGACAGGGGGCACTGAAGCTTTCTTT
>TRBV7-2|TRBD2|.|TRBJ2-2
CASSLAPRLAGSTGELFF
TGTGCCAGCAGCTTAGCCCCCCGACTAGCGGGTTCCACCGGGGAGCTGTTTTTT
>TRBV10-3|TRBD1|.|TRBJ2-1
CAIRETGAWGEQFF
TGTGCCATCAGAGAGACAGGGGCTTGGGGTGAGCAGTTCTTC
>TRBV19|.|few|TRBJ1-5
CASSPQGGNQPQHF
TGTGCCAGTAGTCCACAGGGTGGCAATCAGCCCCAGCATTTT
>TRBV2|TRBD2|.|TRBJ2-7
CASTQGLAGGSSYEQYF
TGTGCCAGCACCCAGGGACTAGCGGGGGGCTCCTCCTACGAGCAGTACTTC
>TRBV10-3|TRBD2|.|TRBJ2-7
CAIRDPSRSSGTYEQYF
TGTGCCATCAGGGACCCCTCCAGGTCTAGCGGGACTTACGAGCAGTACTTC
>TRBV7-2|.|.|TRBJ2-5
CASSLALQGETQYF
TGTGCCAGCAGCTTAGCTCTGCAGGGCGAGACCCAGTACTTC
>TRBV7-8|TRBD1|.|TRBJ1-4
CASSPRGSAGEKLFF
TGTGCCAGCAGCCCCAGGGGGAGCGCCGGTGAAAAACTGTTTTTT
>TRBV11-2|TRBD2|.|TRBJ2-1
CASSGGGRSYNEQFF
TGTGCCAGCAGCGGGGGGGGTAGGTCCTACAATGAGCAGTTCTTC
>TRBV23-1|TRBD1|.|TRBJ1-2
CASSQSWSGTGYGYTF
TGCGCCAGCAGTCAATCCTGGTCGGGGACAGGGTATGGCTACACCTTC
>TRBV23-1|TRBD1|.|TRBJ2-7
CASTRDRLCYEQYF
TGCGCCAGCACCAGGGACAGGCTGTGCTACGAGCAGTACTTC
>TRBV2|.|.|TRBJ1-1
CASSERQALNTEAFF
TGTGCCAGCAGTGAACGACAGGCCCTGAACACTGAAGCTTTCTTT
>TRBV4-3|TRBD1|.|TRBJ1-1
CASSHITGGGYTEAFF
TGCGCCAGCAGCCACATCACAGGGGGCGGGTACACTGAAGCTTTCTTT
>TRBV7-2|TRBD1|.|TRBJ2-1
CASSSRTGRNEQFF
TGTGCCAGCAGCTCGCGGACAGGGAGAAATGAGCAGTTCTTC
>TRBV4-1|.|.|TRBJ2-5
CASSPIAFGGKETQYF
TGCGCCAGCAGCCCGATTGCCTTCGGGGGAAAAGAGACCCAGTACTTC
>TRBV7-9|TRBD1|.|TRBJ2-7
CASSLGNGQGSF
TGTGCCAGCAGCTTAGGGAACGGACAGGGTTCCTTC
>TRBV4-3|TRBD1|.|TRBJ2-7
CASSHGQGEYEQYF
TGCGCCAGCAGCCATGGACAGGGCGAGTACGAGCAGTACTTC
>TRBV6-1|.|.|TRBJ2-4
CASSGVQLAKNIQYF
TGTGCCAGCAGTGGGGTACAGTTAGCCAAAAACATTCAGTACTTC
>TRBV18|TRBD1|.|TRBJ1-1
CASSPTGVRGDHEAFF
TGTGCCAGCTCACCAACAGGGGTTCGAGGGGACCATGAAGCTTTCTTT
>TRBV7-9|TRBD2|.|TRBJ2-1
CASSLEKTSGRVREQFF
TGTGCCAGCAGCTTAGAGAAGACTAGCGGGAGGGTACGAGAGCAGTTCTTC
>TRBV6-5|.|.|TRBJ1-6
CASRLDRIYNSPLHF
TGTGCCAGCAGACTCGACAGGATCTATAATTCACCCCTCCACTTT
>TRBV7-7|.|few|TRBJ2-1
CASSSLAYNEQFF
TGTGCCAGCAGCTCGCTAGCCTACAATGAGCAGTTCTTC
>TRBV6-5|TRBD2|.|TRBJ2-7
CASSSGRARSYEQYF
TGTGCCAGCAGTAGCGGGAGGGCCCGTTCCTACGAGCAGTACTTC
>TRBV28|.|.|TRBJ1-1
CASSPGSSTSEAFF
TGTGCCAGCAGCCCAGGGTCTTCGACTTCGGAAGCTTTCTTT
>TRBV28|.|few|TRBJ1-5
CASRSSGSNQPQHF
TGTGCCAGCAGAAGCTCGGGAAGCAATCAGCCCCAGCATTTT
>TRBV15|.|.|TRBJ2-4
CATSRGQGYIQYF
TGTGCCACCAGCAGAGGCCAGGGCTACATTCAGTACTTC
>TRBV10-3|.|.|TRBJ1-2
CAISESRQATNGYTF
TGTGCCATCAGTGAGTCGCGACAGGCAACTAATGGCTACACCTTC
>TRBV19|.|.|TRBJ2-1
CASSVFYYNEQFF
TGTGCCAGTAGTGTATTTTATTACAATGAGCAGTTCTTC
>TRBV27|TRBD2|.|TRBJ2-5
CASSFSGSGETQYF
TGTGCCAGCAGCTTCAGCGGGAGTGGGGAGACCCAGTACTTC
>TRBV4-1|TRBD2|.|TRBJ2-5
CASSQTLLLAGLTETQYF
TGCGCCAGCAGCCAGACCCTCTTGCTAGCGGGATTGACAGAGACCCAGTACTTC
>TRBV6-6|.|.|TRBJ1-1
CASSYVGTEAFF
TGTGCCAGCAGTTACGTCGGCACTGAAGCTTTCTTT
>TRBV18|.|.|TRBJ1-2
CASSPPPTGPRGYTF
TGTGCCAGCTCACCACCACCGACAGGCCCTAGAGGCTACACCTTC